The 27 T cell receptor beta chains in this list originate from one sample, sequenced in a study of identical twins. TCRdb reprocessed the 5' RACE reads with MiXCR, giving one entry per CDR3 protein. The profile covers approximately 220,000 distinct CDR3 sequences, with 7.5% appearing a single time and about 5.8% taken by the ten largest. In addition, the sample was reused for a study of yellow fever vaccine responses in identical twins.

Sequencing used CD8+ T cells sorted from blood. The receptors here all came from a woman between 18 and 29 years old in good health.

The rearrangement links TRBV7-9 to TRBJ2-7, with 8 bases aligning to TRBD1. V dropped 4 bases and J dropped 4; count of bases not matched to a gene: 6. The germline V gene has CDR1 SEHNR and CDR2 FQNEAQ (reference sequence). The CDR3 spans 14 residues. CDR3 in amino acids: CASSSPDREYEQYF. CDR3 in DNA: TGTGCCAGCAGCTCACCGGACAGGGAGTACGAGCAGTACTTC.

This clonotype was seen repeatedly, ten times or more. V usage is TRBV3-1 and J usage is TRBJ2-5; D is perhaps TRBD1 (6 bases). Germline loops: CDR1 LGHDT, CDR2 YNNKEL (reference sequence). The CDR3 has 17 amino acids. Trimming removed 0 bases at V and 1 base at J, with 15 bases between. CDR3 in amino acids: CASSQDVETGPQETQYF. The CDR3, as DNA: TGTGCCAGCAGCCAAGATGTAGAGACAGGACCCCAAGAGACCCAGTACTTC.

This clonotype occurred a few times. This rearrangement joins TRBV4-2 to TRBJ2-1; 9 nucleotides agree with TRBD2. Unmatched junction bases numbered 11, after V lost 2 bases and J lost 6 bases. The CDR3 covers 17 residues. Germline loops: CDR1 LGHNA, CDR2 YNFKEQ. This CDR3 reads CASSQSGLAGRSNEQFF. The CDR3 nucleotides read TGTGCCAGCAGCCAAAGCGGCCTAGCGGGAAGGTCCAATGAGCAGTTCTTC.

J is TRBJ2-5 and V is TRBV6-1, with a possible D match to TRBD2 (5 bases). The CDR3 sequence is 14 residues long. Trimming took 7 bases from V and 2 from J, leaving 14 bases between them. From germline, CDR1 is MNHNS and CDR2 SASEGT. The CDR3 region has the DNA TGTGCCAGCACTCGGGAATTCACACAAGAGACCCAGTACTTC. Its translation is CASTREFTQETQYF.

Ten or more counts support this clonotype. The CDR3 loop is CASSPPGMNTEAFF. CDR3 DNA sequence: TGTGCCAGCAGCCCGCCAGGGATGAACACTGAAGCTTTCTTT. The chain employs TRBV7-9 and TRBJ1-1; tentatively, D is TRBD1 (5 bases). The V end lost 5 bases, the J end lost 0 bases, and 10 bases lay between the germline ends. In germline, CDR1 is SEHNR, CDR2 FQNEAQ (reference sequence). The CDR3 covers 14 residues.

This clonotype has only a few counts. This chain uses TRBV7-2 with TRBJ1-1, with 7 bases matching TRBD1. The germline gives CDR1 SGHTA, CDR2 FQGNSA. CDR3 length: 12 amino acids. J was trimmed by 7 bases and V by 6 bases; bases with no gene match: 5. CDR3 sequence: CASSWTGGEAFF. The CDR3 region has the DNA TGTGCCAGCAGTTGGACAGGTGGTGAAGCTTTCTTT.

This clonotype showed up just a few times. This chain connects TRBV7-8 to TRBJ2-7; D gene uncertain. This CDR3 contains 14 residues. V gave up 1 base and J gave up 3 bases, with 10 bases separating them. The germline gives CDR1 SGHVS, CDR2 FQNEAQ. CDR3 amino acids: CASSLVGFSYEQYV. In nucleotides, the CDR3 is TGTGCCAGCAGCTTAGTTGGGTTTAGCTACGAGCAGTACGTC.

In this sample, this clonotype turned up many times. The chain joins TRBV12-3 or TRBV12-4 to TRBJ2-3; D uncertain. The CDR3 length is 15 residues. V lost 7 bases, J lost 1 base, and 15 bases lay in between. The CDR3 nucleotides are TGTGCCAGCACCCCCCTGCGTGAGGGCACAGATACGCAGTATTTT. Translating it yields CASTPLREGTDTQYF.

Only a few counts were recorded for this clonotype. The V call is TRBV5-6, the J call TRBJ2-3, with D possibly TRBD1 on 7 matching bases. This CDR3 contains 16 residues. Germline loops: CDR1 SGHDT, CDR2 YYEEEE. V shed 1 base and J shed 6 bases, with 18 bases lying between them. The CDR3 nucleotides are TGTGCCAGCAGCTTGTTGTCAGGGGGGTTTTCCGATACGCAGTATTTT. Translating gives CASSLLSGGFSDTQYF.

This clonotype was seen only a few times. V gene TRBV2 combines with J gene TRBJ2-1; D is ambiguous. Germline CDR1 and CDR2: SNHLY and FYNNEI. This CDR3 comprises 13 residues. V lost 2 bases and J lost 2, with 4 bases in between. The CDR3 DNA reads TGTGCCAGCAGTGAAATTCCCTACAATGAGCAGTTCTTC. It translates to CASSEIPYNEQFF.

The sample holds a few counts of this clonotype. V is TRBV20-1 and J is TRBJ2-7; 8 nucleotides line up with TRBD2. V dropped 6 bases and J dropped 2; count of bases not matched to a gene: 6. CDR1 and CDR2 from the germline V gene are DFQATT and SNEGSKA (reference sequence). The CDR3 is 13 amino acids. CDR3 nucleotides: TGCAGTGCGACGACTAGCGTGACCTACGAGCAGTACTTC. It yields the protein CSATTSVTYEQYF.

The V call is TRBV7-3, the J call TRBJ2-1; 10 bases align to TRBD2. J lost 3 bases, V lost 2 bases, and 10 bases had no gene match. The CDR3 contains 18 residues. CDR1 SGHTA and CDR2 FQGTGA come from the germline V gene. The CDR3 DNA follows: TGTGCCAGCAGCTTACTCCTGACTAGCGGGCAGAACTACAATGAGCAGTTCTTC. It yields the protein CASSLLLTSGQNYNEQFF.

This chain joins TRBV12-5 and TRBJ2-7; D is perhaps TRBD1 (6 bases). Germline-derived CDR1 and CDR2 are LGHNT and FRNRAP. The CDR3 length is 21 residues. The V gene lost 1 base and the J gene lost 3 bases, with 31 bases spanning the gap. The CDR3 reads CASGLGGRRALRSPRGYEQYF. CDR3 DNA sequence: TGTGCTAGTGGTTTGGGGGGGCGCAGGGCCCTGCGTTCGCCCCGCGGCTACGAGCAGTACTTC.

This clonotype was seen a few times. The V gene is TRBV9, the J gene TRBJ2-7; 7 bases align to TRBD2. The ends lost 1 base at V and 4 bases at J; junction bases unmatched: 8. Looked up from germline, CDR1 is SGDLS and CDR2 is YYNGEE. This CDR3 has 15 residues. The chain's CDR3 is CASSVSGLDSYEQYF. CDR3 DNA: TGTGCCAGCAGCGTAAGTGGACTAGACTCGTACGAGCAGTACTTC.

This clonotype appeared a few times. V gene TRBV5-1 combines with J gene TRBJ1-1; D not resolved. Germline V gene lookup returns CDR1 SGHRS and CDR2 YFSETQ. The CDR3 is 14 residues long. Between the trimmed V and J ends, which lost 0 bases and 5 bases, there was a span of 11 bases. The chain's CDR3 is CASSLDLHLTEAFF. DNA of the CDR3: TGCGCCAGCAGCTTGGATTTACACCTAACTGAAGCTTTCTTT.

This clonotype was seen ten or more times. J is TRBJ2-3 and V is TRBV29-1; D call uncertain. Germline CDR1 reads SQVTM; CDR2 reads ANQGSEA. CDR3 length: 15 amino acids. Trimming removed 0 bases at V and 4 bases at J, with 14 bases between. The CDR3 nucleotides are TGCAGCGTTGAAGATCGTGAGGCCCCCCCAGATACGCAGTATTTT. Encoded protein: CSVEDREAPPDTQYF.

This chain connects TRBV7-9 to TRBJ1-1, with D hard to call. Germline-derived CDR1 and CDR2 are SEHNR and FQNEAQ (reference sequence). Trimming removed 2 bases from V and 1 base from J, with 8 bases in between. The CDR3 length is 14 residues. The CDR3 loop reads CASSLSWPNTEAFF. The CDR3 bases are TGTGCCAGCAGCTTATCGTGGCCGAACACTGAAGCTTTCTTT.

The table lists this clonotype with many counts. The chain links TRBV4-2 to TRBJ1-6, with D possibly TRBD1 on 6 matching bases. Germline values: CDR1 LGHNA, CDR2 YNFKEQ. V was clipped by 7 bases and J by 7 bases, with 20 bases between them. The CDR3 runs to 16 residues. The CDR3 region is CASTSESGETNSPLHF. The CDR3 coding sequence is TGTGCCAGCACCTCTGAATCAGGGGAGACGAATTCACCCCTCCACTTT.

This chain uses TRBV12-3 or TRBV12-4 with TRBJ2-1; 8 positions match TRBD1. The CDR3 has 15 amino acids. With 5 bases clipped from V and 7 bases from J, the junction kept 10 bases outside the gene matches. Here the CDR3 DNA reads TGTGCCAGCAGTACCGGACAGGGTCATTGGAATGAGCAGTTCTTC. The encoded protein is CASSTGQGHWNEQFF.

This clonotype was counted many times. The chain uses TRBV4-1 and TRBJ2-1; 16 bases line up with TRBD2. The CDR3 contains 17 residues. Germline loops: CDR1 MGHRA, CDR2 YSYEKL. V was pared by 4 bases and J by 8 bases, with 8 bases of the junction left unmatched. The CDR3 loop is CASSRHGTSGGADEQFF. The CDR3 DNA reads TGCGCCAGCAGCCGCCACGGGACTAGCGGGGGGGCCGATGAGCAGTTCTTC.

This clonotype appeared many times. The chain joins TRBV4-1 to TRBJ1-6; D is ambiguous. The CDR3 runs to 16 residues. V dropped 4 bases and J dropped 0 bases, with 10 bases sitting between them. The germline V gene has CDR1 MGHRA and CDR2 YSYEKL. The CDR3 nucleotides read TGCGCCAGCAGCCCCCCCACGAGCTCCTATAATTCACCCCTCCACTTT. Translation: CASSPPTSSYNSPLHF.

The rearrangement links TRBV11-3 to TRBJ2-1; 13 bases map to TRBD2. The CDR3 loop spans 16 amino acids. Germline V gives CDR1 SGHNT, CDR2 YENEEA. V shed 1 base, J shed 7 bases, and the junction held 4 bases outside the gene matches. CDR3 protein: CASSLGGLAGENEQFF. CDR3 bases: TGTGCCAGCAGCTTAGGCGGACTAGCGGGGGAGAATGAGCAGTTCTTC.

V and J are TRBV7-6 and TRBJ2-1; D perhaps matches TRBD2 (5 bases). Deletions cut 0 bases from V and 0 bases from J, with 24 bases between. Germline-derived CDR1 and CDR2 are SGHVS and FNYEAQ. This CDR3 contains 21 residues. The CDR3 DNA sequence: TGTGCCAGCAGCTTAGCGACGGGGATATATGGCCTTTTGACCTCCTACAATGAGCAGTTCTTC. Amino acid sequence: CASSLATGIYGLLTSYNEQFF.

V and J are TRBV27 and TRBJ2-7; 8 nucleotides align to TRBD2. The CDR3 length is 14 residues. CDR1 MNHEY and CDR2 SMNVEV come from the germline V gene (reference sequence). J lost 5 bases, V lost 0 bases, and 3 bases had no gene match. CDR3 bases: TGTGCCAGCAGTTTATCAGCGGGAGTTCACGAGCAGTACTTC. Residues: CASSLSAGVHEQYF.

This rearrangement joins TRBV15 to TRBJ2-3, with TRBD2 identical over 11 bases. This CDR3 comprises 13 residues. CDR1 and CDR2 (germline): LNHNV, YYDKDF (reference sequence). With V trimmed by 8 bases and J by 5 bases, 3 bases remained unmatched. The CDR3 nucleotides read TGTGCCACCGGTAGCGGGAGGGAAGATACGCAGTATTTT. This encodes CATGSGREDTQYF.

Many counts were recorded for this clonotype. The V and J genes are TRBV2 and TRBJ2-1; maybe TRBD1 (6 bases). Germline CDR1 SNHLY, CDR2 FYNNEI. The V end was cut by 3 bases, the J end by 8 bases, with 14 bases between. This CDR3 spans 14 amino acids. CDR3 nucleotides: TGTGCCAGCAGTGATTTTGGGGACACGGATGAGCAGTTCTTC. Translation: CASSDFGDTDEQFF.

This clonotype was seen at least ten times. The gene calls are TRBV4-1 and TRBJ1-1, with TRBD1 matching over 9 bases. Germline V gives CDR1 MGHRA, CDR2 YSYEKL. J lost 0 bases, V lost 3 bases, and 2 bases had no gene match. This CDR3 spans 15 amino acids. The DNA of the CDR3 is TGCGCCAGCAGCCACGGACAGGGGATGAACACTGAAGCTTTCTTT. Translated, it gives CASSHGQGMNTEAFF.